The 5 T cell receptor beta chains in this list originate from one sample, sequenced in a study of blood T cell repertoires in COVID-19 (dated by TCRdb to between 2020 and 2021). The method behind the library was the immunoSEQ multiplex PCR assay. This is the immuneACCESS table as TCRdb keeps it, with only in-frame sequences that have V and J called. A part of the clones is gone; compared with another copy, unresolved V genes explain less than half, and the rest is unexplained. The sample table holds around 200,000 clones, of which more than 80% were seen once. Over 1% of the sample comes from the top ten. The sequenced sample consisted of PBMCs or T cells enriched from blood (not recorded which). All receptors come from a man aged 25 to 40 who had recovered from COVID-19.

This clone was recorded a few times. The V and J genes are TRBV25-1 and TRBJ2-1; D might be TRBD1 (6 bases). The CDR3 covers 15 residues. Deletions cut 6 bases from V and 2 bases from J, with 14 bases between. CDR1 MGHDK and CDR2 SYGVNS come from the germline V gene. The CDR3 coding sequence is TGTGCCAGCAGGTCGGACAGAAGAACCTACAATGAGCAGTTCTTC. Protein: CASRSDRRTYNEQFF.

The rearrangement uses TRBV2 and TRBJ2-7, with D hard to call. This CDR3 is built from 16 residues. The germline CDR1 and CDR2 sequences are SNHLY and FYNNEI. Trimming shortened V by 3 bases and J by 1 base, and 16 bases separated the two germline ends. The CDR3 protein is CASSEETHTLSYEQYF. Written as DNA, the CDR3 is TGTGCCAGCAGTGAGGAGACTCACACTTTATCCTACGAGCAGTACTTC.

The V gene is TRBV29-1, the J gene TRBJ1-2; 9 bases match TRBD1. The germline V gene encodes CDR1 SQVTM and CDR2 ANQGSEA. The CDR3 extends over 14 amino acids. V lost 6 bases, J lost 4 bases, and 9 bases stayed unmatched. The CDR3 coding sequence is TGCAGCGTGACCCGGGACAGGGCTACCTATGGCTACACCTTC. It translates to CSVTRDRATYGYTF.

The chain is built from TRBV20-1 and TRBJ2-5, with a possible D match to TRBD2 (6 bases). The CDR3 has 11 amino acids. With 5 bases removed from V and 4 bases from J, the gap between germline ends came to 8 bases. Per germline, CDR1 DFQATT and CDR2 SNEGSKA (reference sequence). Written as DNA, the CDR3 is TGCAGTGCTTGGGACTTAGAGACCCAGTACTTC. It yields the protein CSAWDLETQYF.

This clone showed up just a few times. The V and J genes are TRBV6-2 or TRBV6-3 and TRBJ1-1; D remains unclear. The V and J ends lost 1 base and 6 bases respectively, with 9 bases between them. Germline V gives CDR1 MNHEY, CDR2 SVGEGT. The CDR3 has 13 amino acids. CDR3 residues: CASSYFASPEAFF. The CDR3 nucleotides are TGTGCCAGCAGTTACTTCGCGTCGCCTGAAGCTTTCTTT.